This T cell receptor (beta chain) was captured by sequencing in a study of blood T cell repertoires in COVID-19. Overall study context: The United States, Italy and Spain provided the acute and convalescent COVID-19 samples. T cells, B-cell-depleted T cells, or PBMCs provided the cDNA or gDNA that served as material.

Germline trimming cut 7 bases from V and 2 bases from J; bases unmatched to any gene: 8. The CDR3 length is 15 residues. Germline loops: CDR1 SEHNR, CDR2 FQNEAQ (reference sequence). In the authors' workflow: Using reference gene primer amplification, nucleated cell counts were estimated. Clones were sequenced by immunoSEQ multiplex PCR, and TCRdb holds only the in-frame ones, with some missing. V and J calls and clone size are given by that table; D and trimming were obtained from the DNA. Of roughly 39,000 clones listed, around 87% are singletons. V gene TRBV7-9 combines with J gene TRBJ2-1; 7 bases are shared with TRBD1. The sequence was obtained from a man aged 25 to 40 with active or convalescent COVID-19. Sequencing was done on a sample of peripheral blood. CDR3 sequence (DNA): TGTGCCAGCATCCCGCGGCAGGGGGCCTACAATGAGCAGTTCTTC. Protein product: CASIPRQGAYNEQFF.